This T cell receptor beta chain was obtained from a study of T cell changes during pregnancy in multiple sclerosis. This CDR3 region has 13 residues. The germline gives CDR1 SGHTA, CDR2 FQGTGA. V shed 4 bases and J shed 4 bases, with 9 bases lying between them. Method: immunoSEQ multiplex PCR; TCRdb's copy keeps in-frame clones and lacks some. This sample has tens of thousands of clones, with more than 75% found just once. This receptor was obtained from a female donor in good health, enrolled as a control in a pregnancy study. The sequencing here drew on peripheral blood, taken in the second trimester of pregnancy. The chain combines TRBV7-3 with TRBJ2-3; D is unclear. CDR3 protein: CASSSTLSDTQYF. The CDR3 DNA is TGTGCCAGCAGCTCAACTCTCTCAGATACGCAGTATTTT.